This entry features one TCR beta chain sequence. Its target is unknown. The authors reverse transcribed all of the isolated RNA, so sequencing captured expressed TCRB transcripts. Clones were read by immunoSEQ multiplex PCR, and TCRdb kept only the in-frame ones, dropping some. There are about 370,000 clones in the sample; roughly a tenth occur only once, and about 0.6% lies in the top ten. This sample is drawn from a study of beta chain features in type 1 diabetes. Overall study findings and caveats: There was a moderate but significant shortening of TCRB CDR3s in all four CD4+ subsets of Type 1 diabetes patients.

This CDR3 region has 17 residues. V was shortened by 0 bases and J by 2 bases, with 14 bases between the two germline ends. From germline, CDR1 is SGDLS and CDR2 YYNGEE. Every donor provided one heparinised blood draw, which averaged roughly 120 mL. Cell sorting via CD45RO/CCR7/CD25/CD127/CD95/CD27 was performed to obtain CD4+ naive, central memory, regulatory and stem cell-like memory cells. This sequence was found in a man aged 30 to 45 with type 1 diabetes. The specimen was central memory CD4+ T cells from blood. V gene TRBV9 combines with J gene TRBJ2-2; D is uncertain. The CDR3 DNA is TGTGCCAGCAGCGTAGAGGAGCGATGGACCAACACCGGGGAGCTGTTTTTT. This codes for CASSVEERWTNTGELFF.